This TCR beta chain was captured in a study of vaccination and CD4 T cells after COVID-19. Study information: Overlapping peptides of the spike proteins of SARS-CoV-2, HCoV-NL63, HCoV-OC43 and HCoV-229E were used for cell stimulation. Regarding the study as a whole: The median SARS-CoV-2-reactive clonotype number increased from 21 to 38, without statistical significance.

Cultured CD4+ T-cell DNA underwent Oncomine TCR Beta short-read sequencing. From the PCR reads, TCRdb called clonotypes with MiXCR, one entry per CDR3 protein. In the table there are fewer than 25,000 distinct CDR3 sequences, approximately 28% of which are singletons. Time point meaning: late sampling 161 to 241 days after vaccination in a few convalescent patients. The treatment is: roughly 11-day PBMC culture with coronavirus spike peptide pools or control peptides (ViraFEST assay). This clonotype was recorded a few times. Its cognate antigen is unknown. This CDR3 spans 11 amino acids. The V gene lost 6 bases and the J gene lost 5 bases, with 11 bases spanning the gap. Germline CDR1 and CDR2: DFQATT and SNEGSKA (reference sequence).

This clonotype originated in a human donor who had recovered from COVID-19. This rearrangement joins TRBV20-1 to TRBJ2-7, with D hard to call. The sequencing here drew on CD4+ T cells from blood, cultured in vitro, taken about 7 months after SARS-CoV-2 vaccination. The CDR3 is CSARLGNEQYF. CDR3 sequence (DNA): TGCAGTGCCAGACTGGGAAACGAGCAGTACTTC.